The 3 T cell receptor beta chains below were found in one sample sequenced in a study of blood T cell repertoires in COVID-19 (dated by TCRdb to about 2020). The library was made by the immunoSEQ multiplex PCR assay. TCRdb took over this immuneACCESS table, retaining in-frame rearrangements with V and J assigned. Such tables are incomplete; in checked studies, under half of the missing clones stem from an unresolved V gene, and the remainder is unexplained. For this sample there are approximately 150,000 clones; roughly 77% appear just once. Together, the top ten hold 9.5% to 13% of the sample. Material: peripheral blood. These receptors all come from a human donor in a cohort sampled during active COVID-19.

V gene TRBV27 combines with J gene TRBJ2-5; 7 bases match TRBD2. CDR3 length: 13 residues. The ends lost 7 bases at V and 1 base at J; junction bases unmatched: 3. Germline loops: CDR1 MNHEY, CDR2 SMNVEV (reference sequence). CDR3 residues: CASTTSSQETQYF. The CDR3 nucleotides are TGTGCCAGCACGACTAGCAGCCAAGAGACCCAGTACTTC.

This sequence joins TRBV3-1 (or the pseudogene TRBV3-2) and TRBJ1-4; D is undetermined. The germline V gene has CDR1 LGHDT and CDR2 YNNKEL (reference sequence). V was shortened by 3 bases and J by 8 bases, with 19 bases between the two germline ends. CDR3 length equals 16 residues. CDR3 region: CASSQRLVSGMEKLFF. The CDR3, as DNA: TGTGCCAGCAGCCAGAGGCTTGTTTCGGGGATGGAAAAACTGTTTTTT.

V and J are TRBV12-5 and TRBJ2-5; weak D call: TRBD1 (5 bases). The CDR3 length is 17 residues. The germline V gene has CDR1 LGHNT and CDR2 FRNRAP. The ends were cut back, 0 bases at V and 0 bases at J, with 14 bases in the middle. This CDR3 reads CASGLVSLRDHQETQYF. The CDR3 DNA reads as TGTGCTAGTGGTTTGGTAAGCCTCAGGGATCACCAAGAGACCCAGTACTTC.